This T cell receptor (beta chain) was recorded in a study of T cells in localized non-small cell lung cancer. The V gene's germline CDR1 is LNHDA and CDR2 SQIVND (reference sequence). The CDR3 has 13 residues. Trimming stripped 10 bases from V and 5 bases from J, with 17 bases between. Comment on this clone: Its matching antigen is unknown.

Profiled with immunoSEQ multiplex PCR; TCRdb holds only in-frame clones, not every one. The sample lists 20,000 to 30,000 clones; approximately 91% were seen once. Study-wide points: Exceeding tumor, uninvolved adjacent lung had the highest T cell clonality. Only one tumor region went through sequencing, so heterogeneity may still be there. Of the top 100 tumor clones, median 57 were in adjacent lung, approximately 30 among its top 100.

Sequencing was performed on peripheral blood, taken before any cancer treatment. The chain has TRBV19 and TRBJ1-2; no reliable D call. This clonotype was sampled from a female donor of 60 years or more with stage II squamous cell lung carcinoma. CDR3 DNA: TGTGCCACAGGCCTCTCACGGGATTATGGCTACACCTTC. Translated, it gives CATGLSRDYGYTF.